These T cell receptor beta chains were read from a single sample in a study of shared clonotypes between healthy human individuals. Sequencing used immunoSEQ multiplex PCR; TCRdb keeps in-frame clones, though not all of them. The data hold millions of clones, with about 95% observed a single time. Sequenced material: naive CD8+ T cells sorted from blood. The source is a man aged 18 to 30 in good health. CDR3s include the opening cysteine and the closing phenylalanine or tryptophan. The D gene is left open where the match is weak. The size of a clone is reported for some rows only, either as once, few or many, or as a class for expanded clones.

J: TRBJ1-1
D: TRBD1
V: TRBV6-1
size: -
DNA: TGTGCCAGCAGTGAACTGACAGGGGGCATAAGCACTGAAGCTTTCTTT
CDR3: CASSELTGGISTEAFF

J: TRBJ1-2
D: -
V: TRBV7-9
size: -
DNA: TGTGCCAGCAGCTTAAGGCCCCCTGGCGACACCTTC
CDR3: CASSLRPPGDTF

J: TRBJ2-1
D: -
V: TRBV6-1
size: -
DNA: TGTGCCAGCAGTGGAATATGGAAGAGCTCCTACAATGAGCAGTTCTTC
CDR3: CASSGIWKSSYNEQFF

J: TRBJ2-1
D: TRBD1
V: TRBV14
size: -
DNA: TGTGCCAGCAGCCAAGAGACAGGGGCCTACAATGAGCAGTTCTTC
CDR3: CASSQETGAYNEQFF

J: TRBJ2-1
D: TRBD2
V: TRBV5-8
size: -
DNA: TGTGCCAGCAGCTTGGAGCTAGCGGGAGCGGTTGAGCAGTTCTTC
CDR3: CASSLELAGAVEQFF

J: TRBJ2-7
D: TRBD1
V: TRBV5-6
size: -
DNA: TGTGCCAGCAGCCTGGACAGGAGTCCCTACGAGCAGTACTTC
CDR3: CASSLDRSPYEQYF

J: TRBJ2-1
D: -
V: TRBV10-3
size: -
DNA: TGTGCCATCAGTGTCGGGACTTTCTCCTACAATGAGCAGTTCTTC
CDR3: CAISVGTFSYNEQFF

J: TRBJ1-1
D: -
V: TRBV4-1
size: -
DNA: TGCGCCAGCAGCCAAGATATATCGGCCACCGAAGCTTTCTTT
CDR3: CASSQDISATEAFF

J: TRBJ2-1
D: TRBD2
V: TRBV4-1
size: -
DNA: TGCGCCAGCAGCCAGGACGGACTAGTCTCCTACAATGAGCAGTTCTTC
CDR3: CASSQDGLVSYNEQFF

J: TRBJ1-3
D: -
V: TRBV11-2
size: -
DNA: TGTGCCAGCAGCGCCCAAGTGGGCTCTGGAAACACCATATATTTT
CDR3: CASSAQVGSGNTIYF

J: TRBJ2-5
D: -
V: TRBV4-1
size: once
DNA: TGCGCCAGCAGCCAAAACGACAAGGAGGGAGAGACCCAGTACTTC
CDR3: CASSQNDKEGETQYF

J: TRBJ1-1
D: -
V: TRBV29-1
size: -
DNA: TGCAGCGTTGTAAGTCCTTCAACTGAAGCTTTCTTT
CDR3: CSVVSPSTEAFF

J: TRBJ2-6
D: -
V: TRBV27
size: -
DNA: TGTGCCAGCACCCCGGGGCCCTCCCACGTCCTGACTTTC
CDR3: CASTPGPSHVLTF

J: TRBJ2-3
D: -
V: TRBV29-1
size: -
DNA: TGCAGCGTTGAAGGAAGGGCGGCCTCGGCTAGCACAGATACGCAGTATTTT
CDR3: CSVEGRAASASTDTQYF

J: TRBJ2-2
D: TRBD2
V: TRBV19
size: -
DNA: TGTGCCAGTAGTATAAGTGCGGCGGGGGATACCGGGGAGCTGTTTTTT
CDR3: CASSISAAGDTGELFF

J: TRBJ2-5
D: -
V: TRBV7-9
size: once
DNA: TGTGCCAGCGAAGGCAGGGGCCAAGAGACCCAGTACTTC
CDR3: CASEGRGQETQYF